This T cell receptor (beta chain) was identified during a study of a mutant IDH1 vaccine in newly diagnosed glioma. Study details: Onset of vaccination occurred 4-6 weeks following radiotherapy alone, or with temozolomide cycles. Treated patients had a mean age of 40.4 years and a sex split that was roughly 60% male and approximately 38% female. General observations from the study: Pseudoprogression looked unconnected to shifts in top peripheral T cell clonotypes.

Germline CDR1 reads SGDLS; CDR2 reads YYNGEE. The CDR3 runs to 16 residues. J gave up 9 bases and V 0 bases, and 10 bases lay outside the gene matches. The table came from immunoSEQ multiplex PCR; TCRdb's copy has only in-frame clones and leaves some out. Here the sample spans around 85,000 clones, roughly 85% being singletons. On this clone itself: What it recognizes is unknown.

Time point denoted: week 23, last vaccination. Vaccinated patients received 300 ug of mutant IDH1 20-mer peptide per dose, with topical imiquimod. The donors' diagnosis was new WHO grade 3 or 4 astrocytoma that was IDH1-mutant and ATRX-lost. This clonotype was sampled from a man younger than 40 with glioma. Some clones in this sample may be carry-over from other donors' samples. The chain recombines TRBV9 with TRBJ2-3, with 10 nucleotides matching TRBD2. The starting material was PBMCs, obtained from a glioma patient whose treatment included an IDH1 peptide vaccine. The CDR3 sequence is CASSVVSAGGPETQYF. In DNA form, the CDR3 reads TGTGCCAGCAGCGTAGTTTCAGCGGGGGGGCCGGAGACGCAGTATTTT.